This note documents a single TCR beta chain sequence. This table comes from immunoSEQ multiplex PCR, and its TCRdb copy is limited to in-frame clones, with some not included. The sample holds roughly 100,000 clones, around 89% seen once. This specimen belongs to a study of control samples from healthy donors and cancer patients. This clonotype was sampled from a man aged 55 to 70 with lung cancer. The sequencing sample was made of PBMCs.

The CDR3 is CASSSTSSPDTQYF. For the CDR3, the DNA is TGTGCCAGCAGTTCAACTAGCAGTCCAGATACGCAGTATTTT. The chain links TRBV6-5 to TRBJ2-3, with D possibly matching TRBD2 (6 bases). The CDR3 spans 14 residues. V lost 4 bases and J lost 4, with 12 bases in between. CDR1 MNHEY and CDR2 SVGAGI come from the germline V gene.